This entry is about one T cell receptor (beta chain). The antigen is undetermined. The germline CDR1 and CDR2 sequences are SGHDN and FVKESK. This CDR3 is built from 15 residues. Trimming shortened V by 2 bases and J by 5 bases, and 15 bases separated the two germline ends. Measured with immunoSEQ multiplex PCR; TCRdb has only the in-frame clones, and not every one. The table includes 120,000 to 150,000 clones, 93% detected once. These data are taken from a study of T cell responses to AZD1222 COVID-19 vaccine. Study-wide results and limits: A mostly white British donor set with more females was recruited, and clonal diversity was possibly underestimated.

The TCR sequence derives from an adult in good health. This specimen was peripheral blood, taken on day 0 of MenACWY control vaccination. The chain combines TRBV14 with TRBJ1-1, with D possibly TRBD1 on 6 matching bases. The CDR3 DNA is TGTGCCAGCAGCCAAACTCGGGGGGCCCTAACTGAAGCTTTCTTT. This codes for CASSQTRGALTEAFF.